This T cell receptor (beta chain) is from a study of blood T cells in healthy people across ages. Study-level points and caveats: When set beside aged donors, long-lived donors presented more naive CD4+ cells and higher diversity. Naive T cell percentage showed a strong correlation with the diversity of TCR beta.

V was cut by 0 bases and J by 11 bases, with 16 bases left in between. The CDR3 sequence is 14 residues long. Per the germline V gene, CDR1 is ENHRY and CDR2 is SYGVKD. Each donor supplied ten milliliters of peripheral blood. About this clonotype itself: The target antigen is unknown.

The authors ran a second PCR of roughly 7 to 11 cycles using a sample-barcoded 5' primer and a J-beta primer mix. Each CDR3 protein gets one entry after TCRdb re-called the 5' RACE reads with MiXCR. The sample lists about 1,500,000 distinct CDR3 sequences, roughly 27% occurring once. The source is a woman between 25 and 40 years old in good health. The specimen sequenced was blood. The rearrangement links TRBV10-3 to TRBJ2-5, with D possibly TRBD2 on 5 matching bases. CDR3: CAISESIRADKQYF. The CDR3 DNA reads TGTGCCATCAGTGAGTCGATTCGAGCGGATAAGCAGTACTTC.